This T cell receptor beta chain emerged from a study of blood T cells in healthy people across ages. Findings of the study overall: Diversity was higher, and naive CD4+ cells more numerous, in long-lived donors than in aged donors. When one million T cells were used, diversity estimates were thought to be underestimates.

There were healthy Caucasian individuals from Russia, aged roughly 6 to 90, serving as donors. This CDR3 is built from 15 residues. Germline loops: CDR1 SGHKS, CDR2 YYEKEE (reference sequence). In this sample, this clonotype turned up a few times. Antigen unknown. At one boundary the junction diverges from the germline segment, which might be a read error. With a J-beta primer mix and a sample-barcoded 5' primer, a second PCR ran roughly 7 to 11 cycles. TCRdb ran MiXCR on the 5' RACE reads and lists one entry per CDR3 protein. The top ten clones hold 15% to 20% of a sample with hundreds of thousands of distinct CDR3 sequences, around half of them seen once.

The rearrangement uses TRBV5-5 and TRBJ2-1; 9 bases are a match to TRBD1. This clonotype originated in a man older than 75 in good health. The sample comprised blood. CDR3 in amino acids: CASSFATGGYNKQFF. The CDR3 DNA is TGTGCCAGCAGCTTCGCTACAGGGGGCTACAATAAGCAGTTCTTC. The complete variable domain, with remaining parts taken from reference TRBV5-5 and TRBJ2-1, reads DAGVTQSPTHLIKTRGQQVTLRCSPISGHKSVSWYQQVLGQGPQFIFQYYEKEERGRGNFPDRFSARQFPNYSSELNVNALLLGDSALYLCASSFATGGYNKQFFGPGTRLTVL.